Included here is one T cell receptor beta chain sequence, with context. Trimming cost V 6 bases and J 3 bases, with 20 bases left between them. Looked up from germline, CDR1 is GTSNPN and CDR2 is SVGIG (reference sequence). The CDR3 totals 15 residues. Data came from immunoSEQ multiplex PCR; TCRdb stores just in-frame clones and leaves some out. The data contain 110,000 or so clones, roughly 84% of them singletons. This sample was taken from a study of blood T cell repertoires in COVID-19. Sequences were obtained from peripheral blood. The genes are TRBV30 and TRBJ1-1, with a tentative D call TRBD1 (6 bases). The sequence derives from a man in his forties or fifties with acute or convalescent COVID-19. As DNA, the CDR3 is TGTGCCTGCCTTCTCCACAGGGAAATGGACACTGAAGCTTTCTTT. Translating it yields CACLLHREMDTEAFF.